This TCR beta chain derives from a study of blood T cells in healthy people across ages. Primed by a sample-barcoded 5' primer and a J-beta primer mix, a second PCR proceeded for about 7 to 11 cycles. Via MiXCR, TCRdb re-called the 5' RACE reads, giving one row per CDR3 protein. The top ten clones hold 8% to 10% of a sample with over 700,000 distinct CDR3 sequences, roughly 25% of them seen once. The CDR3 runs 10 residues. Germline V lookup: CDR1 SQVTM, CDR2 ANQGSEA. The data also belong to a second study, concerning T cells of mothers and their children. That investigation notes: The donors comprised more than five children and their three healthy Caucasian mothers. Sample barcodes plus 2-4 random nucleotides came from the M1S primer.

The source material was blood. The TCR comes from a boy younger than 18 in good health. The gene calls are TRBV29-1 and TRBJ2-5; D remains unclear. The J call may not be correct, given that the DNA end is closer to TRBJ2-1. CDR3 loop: CSVMWGEQFF. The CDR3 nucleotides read TGCAGCGTTATGTGGGGTGAGCAGTTCTTC.